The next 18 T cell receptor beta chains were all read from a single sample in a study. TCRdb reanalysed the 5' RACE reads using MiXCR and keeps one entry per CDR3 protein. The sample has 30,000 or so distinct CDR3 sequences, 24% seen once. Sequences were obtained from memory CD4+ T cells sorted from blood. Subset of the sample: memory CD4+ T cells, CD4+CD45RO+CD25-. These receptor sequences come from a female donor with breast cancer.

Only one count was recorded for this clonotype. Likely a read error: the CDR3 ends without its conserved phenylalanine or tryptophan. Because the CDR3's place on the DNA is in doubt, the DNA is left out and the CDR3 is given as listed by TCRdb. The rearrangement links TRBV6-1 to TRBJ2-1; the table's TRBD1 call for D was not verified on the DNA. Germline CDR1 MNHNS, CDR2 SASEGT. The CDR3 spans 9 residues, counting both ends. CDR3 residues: CASSRGAGG.

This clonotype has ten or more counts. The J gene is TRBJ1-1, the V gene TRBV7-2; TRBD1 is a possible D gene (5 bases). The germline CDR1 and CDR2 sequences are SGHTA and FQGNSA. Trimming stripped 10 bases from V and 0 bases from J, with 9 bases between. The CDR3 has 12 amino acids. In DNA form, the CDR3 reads TGTGCCATCTTACAGGTGAACACTGAAGCTTTCTTT. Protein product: CAILQVNTEAFF.

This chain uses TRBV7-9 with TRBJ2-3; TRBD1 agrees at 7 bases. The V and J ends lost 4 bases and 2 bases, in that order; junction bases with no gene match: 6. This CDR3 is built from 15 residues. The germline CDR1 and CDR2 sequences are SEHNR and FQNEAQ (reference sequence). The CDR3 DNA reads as TGTGCCAGCAGCTCCCAGGGGGAACCCACAGATACGCAGTATTTT. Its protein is CASSSQGEPTDTQYF.

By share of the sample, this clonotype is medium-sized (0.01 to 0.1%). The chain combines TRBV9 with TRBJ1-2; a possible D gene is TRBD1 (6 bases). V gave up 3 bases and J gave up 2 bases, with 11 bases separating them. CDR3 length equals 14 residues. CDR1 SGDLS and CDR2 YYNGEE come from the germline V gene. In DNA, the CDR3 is TGTGCCAGCAGCGGCCGGGACACCAACTATGGCTACACCTTC. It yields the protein CASSGRDTNYGYTF.

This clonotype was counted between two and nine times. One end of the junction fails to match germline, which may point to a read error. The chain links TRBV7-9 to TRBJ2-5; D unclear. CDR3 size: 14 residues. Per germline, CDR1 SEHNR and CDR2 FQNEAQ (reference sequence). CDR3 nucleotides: TGTGCCAGCAGCTTAGCCGGCACCCAAGAGACCCAGCACTTC. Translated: CASSLAGTQETQHF.

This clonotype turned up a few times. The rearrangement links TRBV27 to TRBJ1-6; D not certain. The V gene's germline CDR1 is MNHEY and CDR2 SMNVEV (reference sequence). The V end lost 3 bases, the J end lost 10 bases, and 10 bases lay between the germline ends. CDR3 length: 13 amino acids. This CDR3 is CASSLSLHSPLHF. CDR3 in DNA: TGTGCCAGCAGTTTGAGTCTACACTCACCCCTCCACTTT.

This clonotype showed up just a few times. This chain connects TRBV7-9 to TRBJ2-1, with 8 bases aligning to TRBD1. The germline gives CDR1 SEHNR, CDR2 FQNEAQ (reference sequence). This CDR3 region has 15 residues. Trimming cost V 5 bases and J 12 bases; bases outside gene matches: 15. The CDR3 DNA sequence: TGTGCCAGCAGCCTAGGACAGGGCTCGGTCCTGGGGCAGTTCTTC. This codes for CASSLGQGSVLGQFF.

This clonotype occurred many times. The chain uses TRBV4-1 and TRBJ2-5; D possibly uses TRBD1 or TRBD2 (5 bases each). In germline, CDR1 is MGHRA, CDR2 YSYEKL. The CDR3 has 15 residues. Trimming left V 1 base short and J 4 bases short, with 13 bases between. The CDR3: CASSQVPGSGETQYF. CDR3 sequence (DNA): TGCGCCAGCAGCCAAGTCCCAGGGAGCGGAGAGACCCAGTACTTC.

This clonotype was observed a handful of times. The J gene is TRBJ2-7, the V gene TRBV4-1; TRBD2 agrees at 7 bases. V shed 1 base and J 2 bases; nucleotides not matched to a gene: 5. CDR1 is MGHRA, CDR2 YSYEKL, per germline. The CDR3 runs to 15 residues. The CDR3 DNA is TGCGCCAGCAGCCAAGGGGGGGGGATGACCTACGAGCAGTACTTC. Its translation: CASSQGGGMTYEQYF.

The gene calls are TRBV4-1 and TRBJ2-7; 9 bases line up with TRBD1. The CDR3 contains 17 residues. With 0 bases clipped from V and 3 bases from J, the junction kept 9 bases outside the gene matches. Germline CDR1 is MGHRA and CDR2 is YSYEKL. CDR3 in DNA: TGCGCCAGCAGCCAAGAACCGGGACAGGGAGCTCTCTACGAGCAGTACTTC. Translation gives CASSQEPGQGALYEQYF.

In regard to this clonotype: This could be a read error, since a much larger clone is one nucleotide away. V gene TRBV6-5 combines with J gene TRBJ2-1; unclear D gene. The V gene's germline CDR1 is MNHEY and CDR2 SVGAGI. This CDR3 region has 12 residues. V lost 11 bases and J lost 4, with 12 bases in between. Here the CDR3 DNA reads TGTGCCGCCCAGACACCATACAATGAGCAGTTCTTC. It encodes CAAQTPYNEQFF.

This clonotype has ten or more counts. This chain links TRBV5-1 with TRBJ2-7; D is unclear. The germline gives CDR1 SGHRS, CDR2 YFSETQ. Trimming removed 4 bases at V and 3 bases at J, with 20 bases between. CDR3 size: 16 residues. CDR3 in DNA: TGCGCCAGCAGCCATTCTACGGCTAGAGCAGACTACGAGCAGTACTTC. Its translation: CASSHSTARADYEQYF.

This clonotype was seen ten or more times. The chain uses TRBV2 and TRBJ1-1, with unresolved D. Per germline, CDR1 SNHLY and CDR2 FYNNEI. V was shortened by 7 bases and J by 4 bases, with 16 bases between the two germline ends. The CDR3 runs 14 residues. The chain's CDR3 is CASIRLRAGTEAFF. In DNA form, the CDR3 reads TGTGCCAGCATCCGACTCCGGGCGGGCACTGAAGCTTTCTTT.

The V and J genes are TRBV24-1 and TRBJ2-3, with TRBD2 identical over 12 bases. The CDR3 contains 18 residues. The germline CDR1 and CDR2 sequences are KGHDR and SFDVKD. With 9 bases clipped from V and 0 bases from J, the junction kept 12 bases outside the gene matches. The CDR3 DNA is TGTGCCACCGCTAAACTAGCGGGGGGAGACCCTAGCACAGATACGCAGTATTTT. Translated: CATAKLAGGDPSTDTQYF.

The CDR3 here is CASGSTQRGVYEQYF. The CDR3 DNA is TGTGCCAGCGGTAGTACACAGAGGGGAGTCTACGAGCAGTACTTC. The gene calls are TRBV12-3 or TRBV12-4 and TRBJ2-7, with D perhaps given as TRBD1 or TRBD2 (5 bases each). The CDR3 runs 15 residues. Trimming pared 8 bases from V and 3 bases from J, leaving 20 bases between.

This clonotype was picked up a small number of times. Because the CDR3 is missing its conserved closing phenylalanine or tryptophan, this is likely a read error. The CDR3 protein is CASSQGDAYEQYL. The CDR3 DNA is TGCGCCAGCAGCCAGGGAGATGCCTACGAGCAGTACTTA. The chain joins TRBV5-1 to TRBJ2-7, with D tentatively TRBD1 or TRBD2 (5 bases each). V was pared by 4 bases and J by 2 bases, with 10 bases between. The CDR3 sequence is 13 residues long. Germline lookup yields CDR1 SGHRS and CDR2 YFSETQ.

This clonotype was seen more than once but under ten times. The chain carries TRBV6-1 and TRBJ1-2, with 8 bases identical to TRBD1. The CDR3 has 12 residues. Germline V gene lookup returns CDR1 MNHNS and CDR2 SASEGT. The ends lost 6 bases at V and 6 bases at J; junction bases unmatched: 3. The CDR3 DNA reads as TGTGCCAGCAGGGACAGGGCGAATGGCTACACCTTC. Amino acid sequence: CASRDRANGYTF.

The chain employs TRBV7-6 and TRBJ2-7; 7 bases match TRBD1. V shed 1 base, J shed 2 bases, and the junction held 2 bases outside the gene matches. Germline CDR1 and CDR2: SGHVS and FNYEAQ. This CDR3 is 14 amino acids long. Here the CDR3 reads CASSLEQGAYEQYF. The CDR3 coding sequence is TGTGCCAGCAGCTTAGAGCAGGGGGCCTACGAGCAGTACTTC.